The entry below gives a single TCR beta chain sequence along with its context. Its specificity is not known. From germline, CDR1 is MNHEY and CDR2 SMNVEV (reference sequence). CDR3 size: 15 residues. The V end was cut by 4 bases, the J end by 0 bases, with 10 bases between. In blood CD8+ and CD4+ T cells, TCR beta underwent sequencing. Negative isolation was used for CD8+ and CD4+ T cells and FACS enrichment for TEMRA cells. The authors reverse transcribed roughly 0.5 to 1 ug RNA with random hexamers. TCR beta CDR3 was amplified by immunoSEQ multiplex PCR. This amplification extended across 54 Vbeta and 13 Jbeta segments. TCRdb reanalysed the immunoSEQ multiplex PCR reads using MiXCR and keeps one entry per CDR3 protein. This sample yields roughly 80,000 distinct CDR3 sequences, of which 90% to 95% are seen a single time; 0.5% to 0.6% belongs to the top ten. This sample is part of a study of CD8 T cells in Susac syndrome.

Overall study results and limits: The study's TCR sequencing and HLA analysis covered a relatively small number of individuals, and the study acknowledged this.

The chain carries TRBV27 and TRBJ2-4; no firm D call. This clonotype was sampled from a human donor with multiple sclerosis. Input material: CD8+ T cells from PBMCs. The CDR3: CASSSSALAKNIQYF. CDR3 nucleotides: TGTGCCAGCAGTTCGTCCGCCTTAGCCAAAAACATTCAGTACTTC.